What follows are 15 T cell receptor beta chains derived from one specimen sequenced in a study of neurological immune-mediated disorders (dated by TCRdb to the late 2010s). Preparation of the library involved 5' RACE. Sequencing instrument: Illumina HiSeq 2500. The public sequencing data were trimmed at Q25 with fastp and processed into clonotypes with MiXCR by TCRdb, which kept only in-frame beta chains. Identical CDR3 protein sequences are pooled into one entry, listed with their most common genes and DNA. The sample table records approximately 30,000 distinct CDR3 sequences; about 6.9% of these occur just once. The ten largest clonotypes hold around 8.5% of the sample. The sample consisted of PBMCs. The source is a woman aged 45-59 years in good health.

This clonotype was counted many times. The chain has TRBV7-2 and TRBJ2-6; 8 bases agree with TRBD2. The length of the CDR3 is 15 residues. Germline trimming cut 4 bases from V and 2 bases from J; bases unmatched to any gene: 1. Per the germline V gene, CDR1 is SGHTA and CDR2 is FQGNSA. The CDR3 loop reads CASSSRGAGANVLTF. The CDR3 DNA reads TGTGCCAGCAGCTCGCGGGGGGCTGGGGCCAACGTCCTGACTTTC. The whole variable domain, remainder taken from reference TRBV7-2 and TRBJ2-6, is GAGVSQSPSNKVTEKGKDVELRCDPISGHTALYWYRQSLGQGLEFLIYFQGNSAPDKSGLPSDRFSAERTGGSVSTLTIQRTQQEDSAVYLCASSSRGAGANVLTFGAGSRLTVL.

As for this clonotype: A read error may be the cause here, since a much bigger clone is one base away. In nucleotides, the CDR3 is TGTGCCAGAAGCGCCGGACTTTATACGCAGTATTTT. It encodes CARSAGLYTQYF. The chain has TRBV9 and TRBJ2-3; TRBD2 is a possible D gene (5 bases). The CDR3 consists of 12 residues. Looked up from germline, CDR1 is SGDLS and CDR2 is YYNGEE.

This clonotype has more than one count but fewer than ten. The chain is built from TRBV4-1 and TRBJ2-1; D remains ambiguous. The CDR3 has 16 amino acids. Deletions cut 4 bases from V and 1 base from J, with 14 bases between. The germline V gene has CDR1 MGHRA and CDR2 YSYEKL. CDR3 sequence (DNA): TGCGCCAGCAGCCCACGAGGTGTCCGGTCCTACAATGAGCAGTTCTTC. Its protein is CASSPRGVRSYNEQFF.

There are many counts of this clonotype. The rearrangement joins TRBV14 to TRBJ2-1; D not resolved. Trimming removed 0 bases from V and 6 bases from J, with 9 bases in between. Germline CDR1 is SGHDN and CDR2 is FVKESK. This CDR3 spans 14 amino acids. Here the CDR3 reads CASSQERVTNEQFF. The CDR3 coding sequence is TGTGCCAGCAGCCAAGAACGGGTTACCAATGAGCAGTTCTTC.

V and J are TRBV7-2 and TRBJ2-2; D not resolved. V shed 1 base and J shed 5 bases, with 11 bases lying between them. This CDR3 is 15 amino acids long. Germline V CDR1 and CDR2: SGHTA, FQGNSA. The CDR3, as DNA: TGTGCCAGCAGCTTAGTAGCCGGCAGTACCGGGGAGCTGTTTTTT. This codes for CASSLVAGSTGELFF. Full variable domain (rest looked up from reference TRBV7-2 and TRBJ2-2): GAGVSQSPSNKVTEKGKDVELRCDPISGHTALYWYRQSLGQGLEFLIYFQGNSAPDKSGLPSDRFSAERTGGSVSTLTIQRTQQEDSAVYLCASSLVAGSTGELFFGEGSRLTVL.

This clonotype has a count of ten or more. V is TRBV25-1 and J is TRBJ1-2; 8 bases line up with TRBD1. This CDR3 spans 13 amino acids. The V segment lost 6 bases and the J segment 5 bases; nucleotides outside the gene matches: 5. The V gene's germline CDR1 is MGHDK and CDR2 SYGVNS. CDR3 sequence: CASRGQGAYGYTF. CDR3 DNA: TGTGCCAGCAGAGGACAGGGCGCGTATGGCTACACCTTC.

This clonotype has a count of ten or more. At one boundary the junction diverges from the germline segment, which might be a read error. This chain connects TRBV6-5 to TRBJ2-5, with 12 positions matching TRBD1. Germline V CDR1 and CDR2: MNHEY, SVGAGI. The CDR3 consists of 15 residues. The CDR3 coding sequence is TGTGCCAGCGCCGGAGGGACAGGGGGCCAAGGGACCCAGTACTTC. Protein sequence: CASAGGTGGQGTQYF.

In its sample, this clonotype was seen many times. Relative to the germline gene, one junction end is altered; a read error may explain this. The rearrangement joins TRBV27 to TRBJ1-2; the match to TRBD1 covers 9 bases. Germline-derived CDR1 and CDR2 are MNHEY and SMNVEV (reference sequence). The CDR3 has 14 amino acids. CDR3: CASSVSDRGYGYTF. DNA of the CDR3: TGTGCCAGCAGTGTATCGGACAGGGGCTATGGCTACACCTTC.

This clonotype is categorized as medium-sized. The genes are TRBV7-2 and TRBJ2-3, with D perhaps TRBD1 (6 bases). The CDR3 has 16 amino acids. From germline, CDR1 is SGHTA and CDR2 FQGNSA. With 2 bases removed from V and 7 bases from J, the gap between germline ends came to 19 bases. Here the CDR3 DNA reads TGTGCCAGCAGCTTATTTGCTGGGGGCCAGGTGCATACGCAGTATTTT. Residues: CASSLFAGGQVHTQYF.

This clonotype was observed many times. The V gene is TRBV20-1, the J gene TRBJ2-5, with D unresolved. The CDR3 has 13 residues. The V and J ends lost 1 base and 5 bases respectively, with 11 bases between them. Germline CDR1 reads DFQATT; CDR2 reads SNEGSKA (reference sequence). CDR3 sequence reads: CSARGFTAETQYF. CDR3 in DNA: TGCAGTGCTAGAGGTTTTACAGCGGAGACCCAGTACTTC.

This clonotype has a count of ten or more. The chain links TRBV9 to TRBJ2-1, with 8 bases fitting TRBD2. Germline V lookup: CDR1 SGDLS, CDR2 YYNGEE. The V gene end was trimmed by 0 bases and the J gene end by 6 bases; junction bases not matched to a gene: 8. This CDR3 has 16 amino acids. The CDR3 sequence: CASSVGSLAGVNEQFF. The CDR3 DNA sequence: TGTGCCAGCAGCGTAGGGTCCCTAGCGGGCGTCAATGAGCAGTTCTTC.

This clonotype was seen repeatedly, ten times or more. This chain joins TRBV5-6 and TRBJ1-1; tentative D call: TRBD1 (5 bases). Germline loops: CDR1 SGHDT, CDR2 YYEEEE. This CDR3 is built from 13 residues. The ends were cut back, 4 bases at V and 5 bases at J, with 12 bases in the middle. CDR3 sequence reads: CASSLQGRTEAFF. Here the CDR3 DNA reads TGTGCCAGCAGCCTGCAGGGAAGGACTGAAGCTTTCTTT.

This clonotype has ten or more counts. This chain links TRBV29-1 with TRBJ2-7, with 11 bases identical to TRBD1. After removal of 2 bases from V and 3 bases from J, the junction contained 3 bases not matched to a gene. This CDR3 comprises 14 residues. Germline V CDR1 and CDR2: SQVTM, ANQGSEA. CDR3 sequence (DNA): TGCAGCGTTGAATTGGGACAGGGGGGCTACGAGCAGTACTTC. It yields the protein CSVELGQGGYEQYF.

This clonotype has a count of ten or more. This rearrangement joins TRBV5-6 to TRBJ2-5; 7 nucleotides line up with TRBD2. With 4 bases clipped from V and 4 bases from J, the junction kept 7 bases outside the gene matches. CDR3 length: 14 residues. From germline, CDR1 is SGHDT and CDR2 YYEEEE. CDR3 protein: CASSEAGVGETQYF. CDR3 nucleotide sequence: TGTGCCAGCAGCGAGGCGGGAGTAGGAGAGACCCAGTACTTC.

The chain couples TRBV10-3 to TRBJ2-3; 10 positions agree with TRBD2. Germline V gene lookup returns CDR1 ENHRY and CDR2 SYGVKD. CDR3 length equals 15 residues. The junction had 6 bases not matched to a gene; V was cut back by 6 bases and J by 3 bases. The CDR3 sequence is CAISPGLALTDTQYF. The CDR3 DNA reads TGTGCCATCAGCCCGGGACTAGCGTTGACAGATACGCAGTATTTT.